This is a list of T cell receptor beta chains from one sample in a study of T cells after yellow fever vaccination. TCRdb reanalysed the 5' RACE reads using MiXCR and keeps one entry per CDR3 protein. The sample consists of approximately 85,000 distinct CDR3 sequences, about 14% of them appearing once. The material was CD8+ T cells not binding an NS4B(214-222) dextramer, sorted from PBMCs, obtained 21 days after the first yellow fever vaccination. The source is a young man who received the YFV17D yellow fever vaccine. CDR3s include the opening cysteine and the closing phenylalanine or tryptophan. Clone size is not always given. Where it is, it says once, few, many or a class for expanded clones.

>TRBJ1-4|TRBV12-3/TRBV12-4|NA
CASSWTGPRNEKLFF
>TRBJ2-1|TRBV2|few
CASITQGGNEQFF
>TRBJ2-1|TRBV19|NA
CASKNPWDEQFF
>TRBJ2-1|TRBV12-3/TRBV12-4|NA
CASSSDFYNEQFF
>TRBJ2-7|TRBV4-3|once
CASSPRRDRVYEQYF
>TRBJ2-1|TRBV6-2/TRBV6-3|NA
CASSVPGYNEQFF
>TRBJ2-7|TRBV20-1|NA
CSARVPSSYEQYF
>TRBJ2-3|TRBV5-1|few
CASSWGYASTDTQYF
>TRBJ1-2|TRBV5-6|NA
CASSLAYRQGSYGYTF
>TRBJ2-3|TRBV7-2|NA
CASSSPVRPRGDTQYF
>TRBJ2-2|TRBV11-2|NA
CASFGRLAGKNGGELFF
>TRBJ1-2|TRBV29-1|few
CSARDREIYGYTF
>TRBJ1-3|TRBV27|few
CASSWGAGNTIYF
>TRBJ2-1|TRBV24-1|many
CATSDSSGGVYNEQFF
>TRBJ1-5|TRBV6-6|once
CASNGASNQPQHF
>TRBJ2-3|TRBV4-2|NA
CASSPWGAGTDTQYF
>TRBJ2-6|TRBV19|few
CASRASGANVLTF
>TRBJ1-5|TRBV12-3/TRBV12-4|few
CASSLWGRDTNQPQHF
>TRBJ1-5|TRBV6-2/TRBV6-3|few
CASSYSGVGQPQHF
>TRBJ2-5|TRBV4-3|few
CASSQETGVQETQYF
>TRBJ2-1|TRBV7-2|many
CASSPPSSNEQFF
>TRBJ2-2|TRBV4-1|few
CASSHLGGRGTGELFF
>TRBJ1-5|TRBV4-1|NA
CASSHYSYWEAKWGSNQPQHF
>TRBJ2-4|TRBV2|many
CAREDRRPTAKNIQYF
>TRBJ2-7|TRBV15|few
CATSNLQTREQYF
>TRBJ2-1|TRBV7-9|NA
CASSPGGISSYNEQFF
>TRBJ2-5|TRBV20-1|few
CSAIRETQYF
>TRBJ2-2|TRBV6-4|few
CASSRTLNTGELFF
>TRBJ2-7|TRBV7-9|NA
CASRGSYEQYF
>TRBJ1-5|TRBV6-2/TRBV6-3|few
CASSYRSSSLGPRNQPQHF
>TRBJ2-1|TRBV11-2|NA
CASTRTVYNEQFF
>TRBJ1-2|TRBV18|few
CASSSDRSGYTF
>TRBJ1-1|TRBV2|NA
CASDIARGHKNTEAFF
>TRBJ2-3|TRBV7-2|NA
CASSYGSLGDTQYF
>TRBJ2-2|TRBV6-5|NA
CASSYGVGSTGELFF
>TRBJ2-2|TRBV6-5|few
CASSPGTGGNGELFF
>TRBJ2-5|TRBV6-1|few
CASSPGTSGQETQYF
>TRBJ2-2|TRBV4-1|few
CASRPPEGAGELFF
>TRBJ2-3|TRBV7-3|few
CASSSLAGGSPDTQYF
>TRBJ1-5|TRBV6-2/TRBV6-3|few
CASSYLTGRRLQPQHF
>TRBJ2-3|TRBV18|few
CASLPTGVYTDTQYF
>TRBJ2-7|TRBV27|NA
CASSVDRASDEQYF
>TRBJ2-2|TRBV4-3|NA
CASSQGLADHRELFF
>TRBJ1-1|TRBV5-6|NA
CASSPGLGNTEAFF
>TRBJ1-4|TRBV5-6|few
CASSLRELREKLFF
>TRBJ1-4|TRBV5-6|few
CASSFPGAGWEKLFF
>TRBJ2-7|TRBV12-3/TRBV12-4|NA
CASSLLAGGRYEQYF
>TRBJ2-3|TRBV12-3/TRBV12-4|few
CASTTVRTDTQYF
>TRBJ1-4|TRBV4-1|NA
CASSHRGAGPGANEKLFF
>TRBJ1-4|TRBV4-1|few
CASSQDLDDATNEKLFF
>TRBJ1-4|TRBV7-9|few
CASNFGGTGANEKLFF
>TRBJ2-5|TRBV12-1|NA
CASSPLTASGNRGGPPPQETQYF
>TRBJ1-6|TRBV27|NA
CASANSENSPLHF